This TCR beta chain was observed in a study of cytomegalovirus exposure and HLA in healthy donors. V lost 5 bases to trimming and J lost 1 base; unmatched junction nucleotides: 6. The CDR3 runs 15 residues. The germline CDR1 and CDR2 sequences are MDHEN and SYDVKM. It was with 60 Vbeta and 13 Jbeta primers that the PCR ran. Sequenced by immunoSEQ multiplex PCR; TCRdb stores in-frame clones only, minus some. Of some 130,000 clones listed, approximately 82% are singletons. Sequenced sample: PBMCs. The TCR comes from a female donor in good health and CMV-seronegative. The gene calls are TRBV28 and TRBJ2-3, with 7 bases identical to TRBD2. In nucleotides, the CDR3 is TGTGCCAGCAGTCTGACTAGCTATGGCACAGATACGCAGTATTTT. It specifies CASSLTSYGTDTQYF.